This paragraph reports one TCR beta chain. What it binds is not known. This PCR relied on a set of 60 Vbeta primers and 13 Jbeta primers. In the source study's methods: In a later analysis, about 9.9 million of about 80 million unique beta chains occurred in at least two donors. The repertoire was sequenced with immunoSEQ multiplex PCR; TCRdb's copy has only in-frame clones and lacks some. From that table come the V and J calls and clone size; the DNA was used to work out D and trimming. This sample contains just over 80,000 clones. The data were taken from a study of cytomegalovirus exposure and HLA in healthy donors. The overall study: An earlier analysis found fewer than 120 million unique TCR beta sequences from about 190 million T cells. The study, taken as a whole, reports: Previous analysis showed most TCR beta V segments were productive about 90% or about 30% of the time. A list of approximately 160 TCR beta chains associated with cytomegalovirus was given.

The CDR3 contains 16 residues. Per germline, CDR1 SNHLY and CDR2 FYNNEI. V trimming: 6 bases; J trimming: 8 bases; junction bases outside the gene matches: 17. The sequence came from a woman aged 30 to 39 in good health and CMV-seronegative. The V and J genes are TRBV2 and TRBJ1-2, with TRBD1 identical over 8 bases. Sample: PBMCs. The CDR3 DNA reads as TGTGCCAGCAGAGACTCGGGACAGGCCGATTTATCCGGCTACACCTTC. Translating gives CASRDSGQADLSGYTF.